This T cell receptor beta chain derives from a study of blood T cells in healthy people across ages. This clonotype has just a few counts. Germline V CDR1 and CDR2: SQVTM, ANQGSEA. The CDR3 is 15 amino acids. Trimming cost V 4 bases and J 2 bases, with 15 bases left between them. A second PCR, run for roughly 7 to 12 cycles, used a sample-barcoded 5' primer plus a J-beta primer mix. Using its own MiXCR run on the 5' RACE reads, TCRdb lists one record per CDR3 protein. The data contain about 1.1 million distinct CDR3 sequences, more than 30% of them seen just once; the ten biggest clones take up around 14%.

This rearrangement joins TRBV29-1 to TRBJ1-5; the D gene is possibly TRBD1 (6 bases). Sequencing input: blood. This receptor was obtained from a man in his late teens or twenties in good health. The CDR3 DNA is TGCAGCGTTGCCGATCGGGGGCAAGGCAATCAGCCCCAGCATTTT. Encoded protein: CSVADRGQGNQPQHF.